The source of this TCR beta chain is a study of cytomegalovirus exposure and HLA in healthy donors. Points from the study as a whole: Most TCR sequences were rare, but some public TCRs occurred in many donors.

A remark on this clone: Its antigen is unidentified. Other nucleotide sequences from this sample produce the same CDR3.

The V gene end was trimmed by 5 bases and the J gene end by 2 bases; junction bases not matched to a gene: 5. Germline assignment: CDR1 SGHAT and CDR2 FQNNGV. The CDR3 spans 15 residues. The repertoire was sequenced with immunoSEQ multiplex PCR; TCRdb's copy has only in-frame clones and lacks some. This repertoire shows roughly 330,000 clones, around 90% found once; its top ten account for roughly 1.2%. This receptor was taken from a woman between 25 and 40 years old in good health and CMV-seropositive. What was sequenced was PBMCs. The V gene is TRBV11-2, the J gene TRBJ1-5; 8 bases match TRBD1. DNA of the CDR3: TGTGCCAGCAGCCTCGGGACAGGTGGCAATCAGCCCCAGCATTTT. The encoded protein is CASSLGTGGNQPQHF.